Presented here are 21 T cell receptor beta chains from one specimen sequenced in a study of T cell repertoires in cytomegalovirus infection. TCRdb re-derived calls from the reads in MiXCR, one entry per CDR3 protein. The data hold 450,000 to 650,000 distinct CDR3 sequences, with approximately 26% observed a single time. The specimen was PBMCs. Receptors were obtained from a human donor in good health (CMV status not recorded). Some clones in this sample may be carry-over from other donors' samples.

This chain joins TRBV28 and TRBJ2-2; 11 nucleotides align to TRBD2. Germline V lookup: CDR1 MDHEN, CDR2 SYDVKM. This CDR3 has 18 amino acids. V was clipped by 2 bases and J by 3 bases; unmatched bases: 8. CDR3 DNA: TGTGCCAGCAGTTTAAGATGGGGGGGACTAGCGGACACCGGGGAGCTGTTTTTT. Protein product: CASSLRWGGLADTGELFF. Complete variable domain (other parts from reference TRBV28 and TRBJ2-2): DVKVTQSSRYLVKRTGEKVFLECVQDMDHENMFWYRQDPGLGLRLIYFSYDVKMKEKGDIPEGYSVSREKKERFSLILESASTNQTSMYLCASSLRWGGLADTGELFFGEGSRLTVL.

The rearrangement uses TRBV12-3 or TRBV12-4 and TRBJ2-1; D is possibly TRBD1 (7 bases). V was clipped by 5 bases and J by 9 bases, with 17 bases between them. The CDR3 length is 14 residues. CDR3 amino acids: CASSGGTEAGEQFF. In DNA, the CDR3 is TGTGCCAGCAGTGGGGGGACAGAGGCCGGTGAGCAGTTCTTC.

In this sample, this clonotype turned up a few times. The chain joins TRBV7-6 to TRBJ1-1; D is possibly TRBD1 (5 bases). Germline V lookup: CDR1 SGHVS, CDR2 FNYEAQ. V was clipped by 0 bases and J by 3 bases, with 11 bases between them. This CDR3 has 15 residues. Written as DNA, the CDR3 is TGTGCCAGCAGCTTAGCGGGGGTCGGGTACACTGAAGCTTTCTTT. This codes for CASSLAGVGYTEAFF.

The chain is built from TRBV24-1 and TRBJ1-2; 7 bases fit TRBD1. With 7 bases clipped from V and 8 bases from J, the junction kept 12 bases outside the gene matches. The CDR3 spans 14 residues. Germline V gene data show CDR1 as KGHDR and CDR2 as SFDVKD. The CDR3 is CATSRTGDSDGYTF. The DNA of the CDR3 is TGTGCCACCAGCAGAACAGGGGACTCGGACGGCTACACCTTC.

This sequence joins TRBV11-3 and TRBJ2-1; D not certain. This CDR3 is built from 12 residues. V lost 5 bases and J lost 9, with 11 bases in between. Germline assignment: CDR1 SGHNT and CDR2 YENEEA. The CDR3 DNA reads TGTGCCAGCAGCCCTGGGGTGGGTGAGCAGTTCTTC. Translation gives CASSPGVGEQFF.

This clonotype is a singleton in its sample. The chain uses TRBV6-5 and TRBJ1-3, with D perhaps matching TRBD1 (6 bases). This CDR3 region has 15 residues. CDR1 and CDR2 from the germline V gene are MNHEY and SVGAGI. V lost 2 bases and J 2 bases, leaving 10 bases between the germline ends. CDR3 in amino acids: CASSYRGLAGNTIYF. The CDR3 nucleotides are TGTGCCAGCAGTTACAGGGGGTTGGCTGGAAACACCATATATTTT.

This clonotype was seen a handful of times. Here the CDR3 DNA reads TGTGCCAGCAGTTGGGGGGCGACTAATGAAAAACTGTTTTTT. As protein: CASSWGATNEKLFF. The V call is TRBV12-3 or TRBV12-4, the J call TRBJ1-4; TRBD1 might be the D (6 bases). This CDR3 has 14 residues. V lost 4 bases and J lost 2, with 8 bases in between.

This chain joins TRBV27 and TRBJ2-7; either TRBD1 or TRBD2 may supply D (6 bases each). CDR1 is MNHEY, CDR2 SMNVEV, per germline (reference sequence). There are 16 residues in the CDR3. V gave up 2 bases and J gave up 0 bases, with 14 bases separating them. The CDR3 coding sequence is TGTGCCAGCAGTTTAGGTGGCGGGGACACCTCCTACGAGCAGTACGTC. Residues: CASSLGGGDTSYEQYV.

The genes are TRBV5-4 and TRBJ2-1; 10 bases line up with TRBD2. CDR1 SGHNT and CDR2 YYREEE come from the germline V gene (reference sequence). The CDR3 covers 16 residues. V lost 4 bases and J lost 6; bases outside the gene matches: 10. CDR3 sequence reads: CASSPPRLAGRNEQFF. DNA for the CDR3: TGTGCCAGCAGCCCTCCCAGACTAGCGGGTCGCAATGAGCAGTTCTTC.

A single count supports this clonotype. This sequence may be a read error, since a much larger clone differs from it by one base. V is TRBV11-2 and J is TRBJ2-7, with TRBD2 matching 10 bases. Germline V gives CDR1 SGHAT, CDR2 FQNNGV. Trimming removed 5 bases from V and 6 bases from J; junction bases left unmatched: 13. CDR3 length equals 16 residues. For the CDR3, the DNA is TGTGCCAGCAGCCCGGCCGGACCAGCGGGAGGGTCCGAGCAGTACTTC. This gives the protein CASSPAGPAGGSEQYF. Full variable domain (rest looked up from reference TRBV11-2 and TRBJ2-7): EAGVAQSPRYKIIEKRQSVAFWCNPISGHATLYWYQQILGQGPKLLIQFQNNGVVDDSQLPKDRFSAERLKGVDSTLKIQPAKLEDSAVYLCASSPAGPAGGSEQYFGPGTRLTVT.

The V call is TRBV27, the J call TRBJ1-2; 7 bases line up with TRBD1. Germline CDR1 is MNHEY and CDR2 is SMNVEV (reference sequence). The junction had 10 bases not matched to a gene; V was cut back by 8 bases and J by 7 bases. The CDR3 covers 13 residues. For the CDR3, the DNA is TGTGCCAGCGGCTCCGGGACAGCCTTTGGCTACACCTTC. Amino acids: CASGSGTAFGYTF.

The table lists this clonotype with a few counts. The V gene is TRBV6-1, the J gene TRBJ1-3, with D uncertain. The ends were cut back, 2 bases at V and 2 bases at J, with 7 bases in the middle. This CDR3 has 14 amino acids. Germline V gene lookup returns CDR1 MNHNS and CDR2 SASEGT. CDR3: CASSEIRPGNTIYF. The CDR3 DNA sequence: TGTGCCAGCAGTGAAATCCGCCCTGGAAACACCATATATTTT.

CDR3 sequence (DNA): TGTGCCAGCAGCTCAGGACTAGCGGTCAATGAGCAGTTCTTC. Translated: CASSSGLAVNEQFF. This chain connects TRBV7-6 to TRBJ2-1, with TRBD2 matching over 10 bases. The CDR3 extends over 14 amino acids. The V segment lost 4 bases and the J segment 6 bases; nucleotides outside the gene matches: 3. Per germline, CDR1 SGHVS and CDR2 FNYEAQ.

The chain uses TRBV5-5 and TRBJ2-7, with D perhaps matching TRBD1 (6 bases). With 0 bases removed from V and 2 bases from J, the gap between germline ends came to 12 bases. The CDR3 length is 15 residues. CDR1 is SGHKS, CDR2 YYEKEE, per germline (reference sequence). CDR3 nucleotide sequence: TGTGCCAGCAGCTTGGTTGTGGGGGCCCCCTACGAGCAGTACTTC. It translates to CASSLVVGAPYEQYF. The variable domain in full, with the rest retrieved from reference TRBV5-5 and TRBJ2-7, is DAGVTQSPTHLIKTRGQQVTLRCSPISGHKSVSWYQQVLGQGPQFIFQYYEKEERGRGNFPDRFSARQFPNYSSELNVNALLLGDSALYLCASSLVVGAPYEQYFGPGTRLTVT.

The chain employs TRBV7-4 and TRBJ2-1, with D perhaps matching TRBD2 (5 bases). V was shortened by 5 bases and J by 3 bases, with 14 bases between the two germline ends. The CDR3 extends over 15 amino acids. Looked up from germline, CDR1 is SGHVT and CDR2 is SQSDAQ. DNA for the CDR3: TGTGCCAGCAGCCCACACTCGGGGTTCTACAATGAGCAGTTCTTC. Amino acids: CASSPHSGFYNEQFF.

This clonotype was observed a handful of times. The chain combines TRBV5-6 with TRBJ2-1; D not resolved. Trimming pared 1 base from V and 5 bases from J, leaving 7 bases between. The CDR3 is made up of 13 amino acids. Germline assignment: CDR1 SGHDT and CDR2 YYEEEE. This CDR3 is CASSLYTNNEQFF. The CDR3 DNA reads as TGTGCCAGCAGCTTGTACACCAACAATGAGCAGTTCTTC.

This clonotype was seen many times. The rearrangement uses TRBV7-8 and TRBJ2-2, with D unclear. This CDR3 comprises 13 residues. V lost 1 base and J lost 7, with 7 bases in between. Germline lookup yields CDR1 SGHVS and CDR2 FQNEAQ. The DNA of the CDR3 is TGTGCCAGCAGCTTAGTAGCTTACGGGGAGCTGTTTTTT. This encodes CASSLVAYGELFF. The whole variable domain, remainder taken from reference TRBV7-8 and TRBJ2-2, is GAGVSQSPRYKVAKRGQDVALRCDPISGHVSLFWYQQALGQGPEFLTYFQNEAQLDKSGLPSDRFFAERPEGSVSTLKIQRTQQEDSAVYLCASSLVAYGELFFGEGSRLTVL.

This clonotype came up a few times. The chain links TRBV19 to TRBJ1-2, with a possible D match to TRBD1 (6 bases). Germline V gene data show CDR1 as LNHDA and CDR2 as SQIVND (reference sequence). Trimming took off 1 base at V and 5 bases at J, with 14 bases between the two ends. This CDR3 is 15 amino acids long. This chain's CDR3 is CASSIVRDTMYGYTF. The CDR3 region has the DNA TGTGCCAGTAGTATAGTGCGGGACACGATGTATGGCTACACCTTC. Based on the CDR3 plus reference TRBV19 and TRBJ1-2, the full variable domain is DGGITQSPKYLFRKEGQNVTLSCEQNLNHDAMYWYRQDPGQGLRLIYYSQIVNDFQKGDIAEGYSVSREKKESFPLTVTSAQKNPTAFYLCASSIVRDTMYGYTFGSGTRLTVV.

This clonotype showed up just a few times. The CDR3 nucleotides read TGTGCCAGCAGAGGGGGCAATGAGCAGTTCTTC. It specifies CASRGGNEQFF. The J gene is TRBJ2-1, the V gene TRBV12-3 or TRBV12-4, with D maybe TRBD1 (6 bases). V lost 6 bases and J lost 6, with 6 bases in between. This CDR3 has 11 amino acids.

In its sample, this clonotype was seen a few times. This chain connects TRBV12-3 or TRBV12-4 to TRBJ2-5; TRBD1 matches at 9 bases. The V segment lost 5 bases and the J segment 5 bases; nucleotides outside the gene matches: 9. The CDR3 extends over 15 amino acids. CDR3 amino acids: CASSPTQGARETQYF. CDR3 nucleotide sequence: TGTGCCAGCAGTCCGACACAGGGGGCGCGGGAGACCCAGTACTTC.

This chain uses TRBV5-6 with TRBJ1-2, with 8 nucleotides matching TRBD1. J was trimmed by 14 bases and V by 3 bases; bases with no gene match: 18. This CDR3 is 15 amino acids long. CDR1 SGHDT and CDR2 YYEEEE come from the germline V gene. The chain's CDR3 is CASSYTGGVAERRTF. CDR3 DNA: TGTGCCAGCAGCTACACAGGGGGGGTAGCCGAACGCCGTACCTTC. The full variable domain, completed using reference TRBV5-6 and TRBJ1-2, is DAGVTQSPTHLIKTRGQQVTLRCSPKSGHDTVSWYQQALGQGPQFIFQYYEEEERQRGNFPDRFSGHQFPNYSSELNVNALLLGDSALYLCASSYTGGVAERRTFGSGTRLTVV.